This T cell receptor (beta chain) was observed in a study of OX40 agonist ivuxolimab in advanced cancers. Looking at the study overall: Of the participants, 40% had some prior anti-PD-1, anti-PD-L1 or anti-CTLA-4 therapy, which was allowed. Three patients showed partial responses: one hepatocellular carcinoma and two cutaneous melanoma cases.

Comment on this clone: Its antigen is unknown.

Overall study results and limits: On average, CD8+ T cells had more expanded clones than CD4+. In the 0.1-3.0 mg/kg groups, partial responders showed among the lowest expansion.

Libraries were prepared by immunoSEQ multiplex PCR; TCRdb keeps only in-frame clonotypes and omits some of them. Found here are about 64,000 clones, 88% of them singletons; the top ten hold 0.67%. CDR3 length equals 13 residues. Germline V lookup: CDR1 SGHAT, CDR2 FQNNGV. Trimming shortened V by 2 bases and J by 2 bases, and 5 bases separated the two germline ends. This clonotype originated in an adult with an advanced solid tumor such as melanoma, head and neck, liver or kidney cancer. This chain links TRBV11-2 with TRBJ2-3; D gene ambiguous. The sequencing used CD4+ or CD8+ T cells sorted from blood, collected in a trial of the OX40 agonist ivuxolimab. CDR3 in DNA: TGTGCCAGCAGCTTATTATTCACAGATACGCAGTATTTT. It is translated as CASSLLFTDTQYF.